This T cell receptor beta chain was sequenced in a study of shared clonotypes between healthy human individuals. A single count supports this clone. Trimming pared 3 bases from V and 3 bases from J, leaving 20 bases between. There are 17 residues in the CDR3. Germline V CDR1 and CDR2: LNHDA, SQIVND (reference sequence). Profiling relied on immunoSEQ multiplex PCR, and the TCRdb table lists in-frame clones only, not all of them. The repertoire includes more than 850,000 clones, around three quarters of them detected once, and about 0.52% sits in the top ten. This receptor was taken from a man between 18 and 35 years old in good health. Some clones in this sample may be carry-over from other donors' samples. Sequencing was performed on memory CD4+ T cells from PBMCs. This sample's subset: CD45RA-negative fraction. V is TRBV19 and J is TRBJ1-2; possibly TRBD1 for D (5 bases). The CDR3 nucleotides are TGTGCCAGTAGTATGGGGGTCCTTCTTCCCTCAGACTATGGCTACACCTTC. Residues: CASSMGVLLPSDYGYTF.